Here is one T cell receptor beta chain with its context. What this receptor recognizes is not known. Base qualities are not provided; no much larger clone lies one nucleotide away. The data were taken from a study of control samples from healthy donors and cancer patients (dated by TCRdb to between 2020 and 2021). The library came from the immunoSEQ multiplex PCR assay. Entries here come from immuneACCESS through TCRdb and include only in-frame sequences with V and J called. Some clones fail to appear in such tables; in the studies checked, an unresolved V gene covers under half of the shortfall, and the cause of the remainder is unknown. For this sample the table gives about 130,000 clones, of which 80% to 95% were detected only once. Of the sample, around 2.3% is held by the ten largest clones. V is trimmed back by 6 bases and J by 2 bases, and the junction contains 4 bases that no gene match accounts for. In the germline V gene, CDR1 corresponds to KGHSH and CDR2 to LQKENI. The CDR3 covers 13 residues, taking in both the cysteine and the phenylalanine. Only the CDR3 part of the read is kept: 39 bases, read in frame from the first base.

In this chain, TRBV18 is recombined with TRBJ2-7, and TRBD1 aligns with 7 junction nucleotides. The clonotype comes from a man between 35 and 55 years old in good health. The sample was blood. The CDR3 in this case is CASSDRWPYEQYF. DNA sequence: TGTGCCAGCTCGGACAGGTGGCCCTACGAGCAGTACTTC. The full variable domain, completed from the reference TRBV18 and TRBJ2-7 proteins outside the CDR3, reads NAGVMQNPRHLVRRRGQEARLRCSPMKGHSHVYWYRQLPEEGLKFMVYLQKENIIDESGMPKERFSAEFPKEGPSILRIQQVVRGDSAAYFCASSDRWPYEQYFGPGTRLTVT.